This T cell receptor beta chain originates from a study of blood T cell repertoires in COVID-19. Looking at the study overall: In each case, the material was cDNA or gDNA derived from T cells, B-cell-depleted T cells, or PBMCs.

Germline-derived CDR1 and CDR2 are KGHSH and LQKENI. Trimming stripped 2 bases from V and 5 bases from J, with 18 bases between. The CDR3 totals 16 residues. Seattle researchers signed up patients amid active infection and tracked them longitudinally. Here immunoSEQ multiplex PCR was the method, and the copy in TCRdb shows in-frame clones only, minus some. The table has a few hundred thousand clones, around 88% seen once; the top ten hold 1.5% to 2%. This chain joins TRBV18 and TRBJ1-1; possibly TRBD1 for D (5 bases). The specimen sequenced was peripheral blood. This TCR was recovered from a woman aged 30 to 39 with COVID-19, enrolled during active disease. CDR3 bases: TGTGCCAGCTCACCAATCGAGACGGGGGGAGGAACTGAAGCTTTCTTT. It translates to CASSPIETGGGTEAFF.